Given below is one T cell receptor (beta chain) in context. This record comes from a study of blood T cell repertoires in COVID-19. Turning to the study itself: The samples span acute and convalescent COVID-19 from the United States, Italy and Spain. PBMCs, B-cell-depleted T cells, or T cells provided the cDNA or gDNA that made up the material.

Original methodology: Reference gene primers were amplified, and this amplification served to estimate nucleated cell counts. TCRdb keeps only in-frame clones here, not all; method: immunoSEQ multiplex PCR. The DNA was the basis for D and trimming; V, J and clone size are from that table. The table shows some 150,000 clones, with more than 70% occurring only once. Germline V gene sequence: CDR1 SNHLY, CDR2 FYNNEI. This CDR3 contains 14 residues. Trimming removed 6 bases from V and 6 bases from J, with 15 bases in between. The specimen sequenced was peripheral blood. The TCR originated in a human donor in a cohort sampled during active COVID-19. The rearrangement joins TRBV2 to TRBJ1-5, with D possibly being TRBD1 (6 bases). In DNA form, the CDR3 reads TGTGCCAGCAGGGGGGCTACAAGGAGTCAGCCCCAGCATTTT. Protein product: CASRGATRSQPQHF.